Each of the 22 T cell receptor beta chains below was sequenced from the same sample in a study of blood T cell repertoires in COVID-19. Sequencing used immunoSEQ multiplex PCR; TCRdb keeps in-frame clones, though not all of them. This sample has about 42,000 clones, with around 87% found just once. The sample taken for sequencing was peripheral blood. The receptors stem from a man younger than 40 with active or convalescent COVID-19.

This clone was counted only a few times. The V gene is TRBV12-3 or TRBV12-4, the J gene TRBJ1-1; D unclear. V lost 1 base and J lost 4, with 7 bases in between. This CDR3 is 13 amino acids long. DNA for the CDR3: TGTGCCAGCAGTTTAGGGCTGATCACTGAAGCTTTCTTT. This gives the protein CASSLGLITEAFF.

The CDR3 nucleotides are TGCGCCAGCAGTGAGACGGGGGAGGACACCTTC. Its translation is CASSETGEDTF. The chain employs TRBV10-1 and TRBJ1-2; the D gene is possibly TRBD1 (5 bases). This CDR3 comprises 11 residues. The germline gives CDR1 WNHNN, CDR2 SYGVQD (reference sequence). V lost 2 bases, J lost 12 bases, and 10 bases lay in between.

The chain links TRBV11-3 to TRBJ1-1; TRBD1 aligns across 8 bases. The ends lost 5 bases at V and 6 bases at J; junction bases unmatched: 14. CDR3 length: 16 residues. Per the germline V gene, CDR1 is SGHNT and CDR2 is YENEEA. DNA for the CDR3: TGTGCCAGCAGCCCAGGACAGGGACGCCGACCTCCTGAAGCTTTCTTT. It codes for CASSPGQGRRPPEAFF.

This clone came up once. This sequence joins TRBV5-1 and TRBJ1-2; 7 positions agree with TRBD1. The V gene's germline CDR1 is SGHRS and CDR2 YFSETQ. The V gene end was trimmed by 4 bases and the J gene end by 8 bases; junction bases not matched to a gene: 8. This CDR3 spans 13 amino acids. The CDR3 loop reads CASSLDRVRGYTF. Here the CDR3 DNA reads TGCGCCAGCAGCCTAGACAGGGTGCGGGGCTACACCTTC.

This chain uses TRBV7-6 with TRBJ2-1; 12 bases match TRBD2. Germline values: CDR1 SGHVS, CDR2 FNYEAQ. The V and J ends lost 0 bases and 2 bases, in that order; junction bases with no gene match: 11. The CDR3 loop spans 20 amino acids. This CDR3 reads CASSLAPPRLAGGTYNEQFF. The DNA for the CDR3 is TGTGCCAGCAGCTTAGCCCCCCCAAGGCTAGCGGGAGGGACCTACAATGAGCAGTTCTTC.

This clone was seen once. Other DNA sequences of this sample code for an identical CDR3. The rearrangement links TRBV5-1 to TRBJ2-2; 11 bases match TRBD2. This CDR3 has 15 amino acids. V gave up 1 base and J gave up 7 bases; unmatched junction bases: 3. Germline CDR1 SGHRS, CDR2 YFSETQ. The CDR3 DNA is TGCGCCAGCAGCTTGACTAGCGGGAGTAGCGGGGAGCTGTTTTTT. Its translation: CASSLTSGSSGELFF.

The chain couples TRBV7-2 to TRBJ1-3; TRBD1 aligns across 9 bases. V was clipped by 5 bases and J by 4 bases; unmatched bases: 9. Germline V gene lookup returns CDR1 SGHTA and CDR2 FQGNSA. The CDR3 consists of 16 residues. The CDR3, as DNA: TGTGCCAGCAGCAGAAGGACAGGGGTGCAGGGAAACACCATATATTTT. Its translation: CASSRRTGVQGNTIYF.

The chain uses TRBV2 and TRBJ1-5, with D perhaps matching TRBD1 (6 bases). V gave up 3 bases and J gave up 4 bases, with 13 bases separating them. Germline assignment: CDR1 SNHLY and CDR2 FYNNEI. The CDR3 is 15 residues long. The CDR3 is CASSDGGARNQPQHF. CDR3 in DNA: TGTGCCAGCAGTGATGGGGGGGCAAGAAATCAGCCCCAGCATTTT.

The CDR3 DNA is TGTGCCAGCAGTCCCATCCCCCCGGGGGGCGGAAACACCATATATTTT. Residues: CASSPIPPGGGNTIYF. The chain has TRBV27 and TRBJ1-3, with D tentatively TRBD1 (6 bases). CDR1 and CDR2 from the germline V gene are MNHEY and SMNVEV (reference sequence). V lost 5 bases, J lost 4 bases, and 18 bases lay in between. There are 16 residues in the CDR3.

This chain joins TRBV10-3 and TRBJ2-6, with D possibly matching TRBD1 (6 bases). The CDR3 is made up of 15 amino acids. Deletions cut 6 bases from V and 0 bases from J, with 9 bases between. Germline values: CDR1 ENHRY, CDR2 SYGVKD. CDR3 coding DNA: TGTGCCATCAGATCAGGGGACTCTGGGGCCAACGTCCTGACTTTC. As protein: CAIRSGDSGANVLTF.

The chain links TRBV6-1 to TRBJ2-5; 7 nucleotides agree with TRBD1. This CDR3 spans 15 amino acids. V lost 7 bases, J lost 0 bases, and 8 bases stayed unmatched. CDR1 MNHNS and CDR2 SASEGT come from the germline V gene. CDR3 region: CASKPDRIYQETQYF. The CDR3 DNA reads TGTGCCAGCAAGCCGGACAGGATCTACCAAGAGACCCAGTACTTC.

The V gene is TRBV6-5, the J gene TRBJ1-1; perhaps TRBD1 as D (6 bases). CDR3 length: 14 residues. CDR1 is MNHEY and CDR2 is SVGAGI in the germline V gene. Trimming took 7 bases from V and 1 from J, leaving 13 bases between them. In nucleotides, the CDR3 is TGTGCCAGCAAACCCAGGGGACAGAACACTGAAGCTTTCTTT. It encodes CASKPRGQNTEAFF.

V is TRBV12-5 and J is TRBJ1-2, with D perhaps matching TRBD1 (5 bases). The CDR3 consists of 15 residues. Trimming left V 0 bases short and J 0 bases short, with 8 bases between. In germline, CDR1 is LGHNT, CDR2 FRNRAP. CDR3 protein: CASGLVGTSNYGYTF. DNA of the CDR3: TGTGCTAGTGGTTTGGTAGGGACTTCTAACTATGGCTACACCTTC.

This clone appeared once. The V and J genes are TRBV6-6 and TRBJ2-7, with 7 bases identical to TRBD2. V was clipped by 5 bases and J by 4 bases; unmatched bases: 5. The germline V gene has CDR1 MNHNY and CDR2 SVGAGI (reference sequence). The CDR3 totals 13 residues. The CDR3 reads CASSNGGGYEQYF. The CDR3 DNA sequence: TGTGCCAGCAGTAATGGGGGGGGATACGAGCAGTACTTC.

The V gene is TRBV7-2, the J gene TRBJ2-2, with TRBD2 matching over 10 bases. The germline V gene encodes CDR1 SGHTA and CDR2 FQGNSA. This CDR3 region has 19 residues. V was clipped by 5 bases and J by 3 bases; unmatched bases: 15. For the CDR3, the DNA is TGTGCCAGCAGCACCAGAAAGGGGGTAGCGGGGGGTTACACCGGGGAGCTGTTTTTT. This codes for CASSTRKGVAGGYTGELFF.

The table lists this clone with a count of one. The chain uses TRBV7-2 and TRBJ2-1; TRBD2 aligns across 7 bases. The CDR3 runs 15 residues. Germline CDR1 reads SGHTA; CDR2 reads FQGNSA. J was trimmed by 4 bases and V by 5 bases; bases with no gene match: 8. This CDR3 is CASSPSGREYNEQFF. In DNA, the CDR3 is TGTGCCAGCAGCCCCTCGGGGCGGGAGTACAATGAGCAGTTCTTC.

CDR3 residues: CASNPGLGTGELFF. The CDR3 bases are TGTGCCAGTAACCCGGGGTTAGGAACCGGGGAGCTGTTTTTT. V is TRBV19 and J is TRBJ2-2, with D perhaps matching TRBD2 (5 bases). The CDR3 length is 14 residues. Germline V gives CDR1 LNHDA, CDR2 SQIVND (reference sequence). Trimming took 7 bases from V and 5 from J, leaving 14 bases between them.

This clone was seen only once. The chain couples TRBV27 to TRBJ1-2, with D possibly matching TRBD1 (6 bases). Germline assignment: CDR1 MNHEY and CDR2 SMNVEV (reference sequence). The CDR3 is 13 residues long. V shed 2 bases and J shed 4 bases, with 8 bases lying between them. The CDR3 coding sequence is TGTGCCAGCAGTTTACAGGGGTCCTATGGCTACACCTTC. The encoded protein is CASSLQGSYGYTF.

The chain combines TRBV5-1 with TRBJ2-5; TRBD2 agrees at 7 bases. V dropped 5 bases and J dropped 3; count of bases not matched to a gene: 13. Germline V CDR1 and CDR2: SGHRS, YFSETQ. This CDR3 has 16 amino acids. Written as DNA, the CDR3 is TGCGCCAGCAGTTCGGGAGGCTCGGCGGGAGAAGAGACCCAGTACTTC. Its protein is CASSSGGSAGEETQYF.

The rearrangement links TRBV30 to TRBJ1-5; D not resolved. Trimming took off 2 bases at V and 3 bases at J, with 8 bases between the two ends. Germline V CDR1 and CDR2: GTSNPN, SVGIG (reference sequence). This CDR3 contains 13 residues. For the CDR3, the DNA is TGTGCCTGGAGTAACAGTTACAATCAGCCCCAGCATTTT. Protein product: CAWSNSYNQPQHF.

The rearrangement joins TRBV4-2 to TRBJ2-5, with TRBD2 matching 12 bases. The germline CDR1 and CDR2 sequences are LGHNA and YNFKEQ. The J segment lost 5 bases and the V segment lost 3 bases, leaving 7 bases of the junction unmatched. There are 16 residues in the CDR3. Here the CDR3 DNA reads TGTGCCAGCAGCCAGACTAGCGGGAGTGTCCGCGAGACCCAGTACTTC. It specifies CASSQTSGSVRETQYF.

This sequence joins TRBV2 and TRBJ2-7, with TRBD2 identical over 10 bases. This CDR3 has 16 amino acids. V dropped 6 bases and J dropped 3; count of bases not matched to a gene: 11. Germline-derived CDR1 and CDR2 are SNHLY and FYNNEI. The CDR3 region is CASRAGLAVLGYEQYF. Here the CDR3 DNA reads TGTGCCAGCAGGGCCGGACTAGCGGTACTAGGCTACGAGCAGTACTTC.